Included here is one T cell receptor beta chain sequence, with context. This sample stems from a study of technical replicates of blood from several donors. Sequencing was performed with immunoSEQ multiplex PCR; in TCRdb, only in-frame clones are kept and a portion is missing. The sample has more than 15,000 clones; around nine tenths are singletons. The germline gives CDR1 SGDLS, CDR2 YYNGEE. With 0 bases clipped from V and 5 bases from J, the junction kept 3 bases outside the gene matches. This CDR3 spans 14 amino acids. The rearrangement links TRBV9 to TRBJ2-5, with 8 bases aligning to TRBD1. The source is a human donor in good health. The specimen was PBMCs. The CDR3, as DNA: TGTGCCAGCAGCGTAGAAGACAGGGGTGAGACCCAGTACTTC. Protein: CASSVEDRGETQYF.